This is a list of T cell receptor beta chains from one sample in a study of T cells in localized non-small cell lung cancer. The protocol was immunoSEQ multiplex PCR, while the TCRdb copy is restricted to in-frame clones and leaves out a portion. In the table there are tens of thousands of clones, around 85% of which are singletons. The sequenced sample was peripheral blood, obtained before any cancer treatment. These receptors were taken from a female donor older than 55 with stage I lung adenocarcinoma. CDR3s include the opening cysteine and the closing phenylalanine or tryptophan. Fields, in order: clone size, V gene, CDR3 protein. Size values are once, few and many counts, or a class for expanded clones, and some rows have none.

clone size: .; V gene: TRBV5-4; CDR3 protein: CASSSRPGSNEQYF
clone size: .; V gene: TRBV19; CDR3 protein: CASRWTSAVLDEQFF
clone size: .; V gene: TRBV7-2; CDR3 protein: CASSIGTSWGNEQFF
clone size: .; V gene: TRBV5-8; CDR3 protein: CASSPETGGLETQYF
clone size: .; V gene: TRBV2; CDR3 protein: CASSAGLGGQETQYF
clone size: .; V gene: TRBV5-6; CDR3 protein: CASSLVVAGGETQYF
clone size: .; V gene: TRBV10-3; CDR3 protein: CAITQGRDTEAFF
clone size: .; V gene: TRBV10-3; CDR3 protein: CAIRRESSYNEQFF
clone size: .; V gene: TRBV11-3; CDR3 protein: CASSLYSNQPQHF
clone size: .; V gene: TRBV27; CDR3 protein: CASSHGQGGTGELFF
clone size: .; V gene: TRBV7-3; CDR3 protein: CASSQTLAGRGETQYF
clone size: .; V gene: TRBV10-2; CDR3 protein: CASTPTGHSIKPQHF
clone size: .; V gene: TRBV28; CDR3 protein: CASSLGSLQYYGYTF
clone size: .; V gene: TRBV18; CDR3 protein: CASSSNPGATNEKLFF
clone size: once; V gene: TRBV11-2; CDR3 protein: CASTSGSRETQYF
clone size: .; V gene: TRBV19; CDR3 protein: CASTKRALEPDQPQHF
clone size: few; V gene: TRBV4-1; CDR3 protein: CASSQVRLVFYNEQFF
clone size: .; V gene: TRBV2; CDR3 protein: CASRERPDTQYF
clone size: .; V gene: TRBV21-1; CDR3 protein: CASAKGLNTEAFF
clone size: .; V gene: TRBV2; CDR3 protein: CASSRDRGSSKNIQYF
clone size: .; V gene: TRBV4-1; CDR3 protein: CASSQDRTTSREQYF
clone size: .; V gene: TRBV2; CDR3 protein: CASRDRYGVQETQYF
clone size: .; V gene: TRBV2; CDR3 protein: CASSGLAGGLTDTQYF
clone size: .; V gene: TRBV5-1; CDR3 protein: CASSPARQGSGNTIYF
clone size: .; V gene: TRBV6-7; CDR3 protein: CASSYERELCEQFF
clone size: .; V gene: TRBV7-2; CDR3 protein: CASSLDGTGETEAFF